This TCR beta chain is from a study of molecular identifiers for immune sequencing clone quantification. Library preparation followed earlier protocols using designated TCR primers. In TCRdb, the PCR reads were re-called with MiXCR into one record per CDR3 protein. The data show about 510,000 distinct CDR3 sequences, about a quarter seen once. Sorted naive CD8 T cells were those defined as CD8+CD4-CCR7+CD45RA+. The table lists this clonotype with many counts. Sequencing input: naive CD8+ T cells from blood, with Jurkat cell RNA spiked in. Subset here: FACS-sorted CD8+CD4-CCR7+CD45RA+ naive T cells. The sequence was collected from a human donor in good health. Some libraries in this study had Jurkat cell RNA spiked in.

This chain's CDR3 is CASSIRGGADTQYF. CDR3 nucleotide sequence: TGTGCCAGTAGTATTCGCGGCGGCGCAGATACGCAGTATTTT. V gene TRBV19 combines with J gene TRBJ2-3; D remains unclear. CDR3 length: 14 residues. Per the germline V gene, CDR1 is LNHDA and CDR2 is SQIVND (reference sequence). Trimming cost V 3 bases and J 4 bases, with 11 bases left between them.